The 4 T cell receptor beta chains in this list originate from one sample, sequenced in a study of graft-versus-host responses after intestinal transplantation. No antigen is known for these receptors. The repertoire was sequenced with immunoSEQ multiplex PCR; TCRdb's copy has only in-frame clones and lacks some. The sample comprises about 96,000 clones, about 90% of which are singletons, and more than 0.15% rests with the top ten. The specimen comprised unstimulated CD4+ T cells sorted from spleen or lymph node cells, sampled before intestinal transplant. The receptors originated from a human donor who received an intestinal transplant.

Only a few counts were recorded for this clone. This rearrangement joins TRBV6-5 to TRBJ1-2, with TRBD1 identical over 7 bases. CDR1 is MNHEY, CDR2 SVGAGI, per germline. J gave up 4 bases and V 7 bases, and 9 bases lay outside the gene matches. CDR3 size: 14 residues. In DNA form, the CDR3 reads TGTGCCAGCAAGATATACAGGGGCGGCTATGGCTACACCTTC. Protein product: CASKIYRGGYGYTF.

The chain links TRBV28 to TRBJ2-7; 7 nucleotides align to TRBD2. Germline-derived CDR1 and CDR2 are MDHEN and SYDVKM. V was pared by 6 bases and J by 0 bases, with 5 bases of the junction left unmatched. The CDR3 consists of 14 residues. This CDR3 is CASRPAGSSYEQYF. CDR3 bases: TGTGCCAGCAGACCAGCGGGGAGCTCCTACGAGCAGTACTTC.

The chain carries TRBV21-1 and TRBJ2-2; TRBD2, as called in the table, went unchecked against the DNA. TRBV21-1 is marked as a pseudogene. The CDR3 loop spans 20 amino acids. This chain's CDR3 is CASSKWLRTSGSGCSGELFF. The CDR3, as DNA: TGTGCCAGCAGCAAATGGTTGAGGACTAGCGGATCAGGATGTTCCGGGGAGCTGTTTTTT.

The chain employs TRBV10-1 and TRBJ2-4; 8 nucleotides match TRBD1. Germline V gives CDR1 WNHNN, CDR2 SYGVQD (reference sequence). The V gene end was trimmed by 3 bases and the J gene end by 6 bases; junction bases not matched to a gene: 7. The CDR3 contains 15 residues. In DNA form, the CDR3 reads TGCGCCAGCAGTGATCCTGGACAGGGTCCAAACATTCAGTACTTC. This gives the protein CASSDPGQGPNIQYF.